The rows below give T cell receptor beta chains drawn from one sample of a study of beta chain features in type 1 diabetes. TCRdb keeps only in-frame clones here, not all; method: immunoSEQ multiplex PCR. Here the sample spans 120,000 to 150,000 clones, about 9.4% being singletons. Sample: naive CD4+ T cells from blood. The receptors shown here come from a man aged 18 to 29 in good health. Each CDR3 is given with its conserved first and last residue. A D gene is named only where the DNA matches it firmly.

TRBD1	TRBV7-2	TRBJ2-1	CASRLQQGASDEQFF
TRBD2	TRBV6-6	TRBJ2-5	CATFRLRGGSETQYF
-	TRBV30	TRBJ1-5	CAWSSRGDQPQHF
TRBD2	TRBV7-2	TRBJ2-5	CASSLARLAGQETQYF
-	TRBV9	TRBJ1-2	CASSVAPDKTAYGYTF
TRBD2	TRBV4-2	TRBJ2-2	CASSATSLVRDTGELFF
TRBD2	TRBV7-2	TRBJ2-1	CASSLGGAGGVHEQFF
TRBD2	TRBV14	TRBJ2-1	CASSQALLAGAYNEQFF
-	TRBV6-5	TRBJ1-2	CARGRGGRGYGYTF
-	TRBV21-1	TRBJ1-4	CASSKAPGQGNEKLFF
-	TRBV2	TRBJ1-5	CASRDIGQPQHF
TRBD2	TRBV7-7	TRBJ2-1	CASSLSGGADEQFF
TRBD1	TRBV2	TRBJ1-1	CASSEMGQERNTEAFF
-	TRBV28	TRBJ1-5	CASSLAGAPNQPQHF
-	TRBV7-6	TRBJ1-1	CASSLTRSPNTEAFF
-	TRBV27	TRBJ1-1	CATRGGGGVNTEAFF
-	TRBV7-8	TRBJ1-5	CASSPLGERNQPQHF
TRBD1	TRBV7-3	TRBJ1-6	CASSSTGQGNSPLHF
-	TRBV11-3	TRBJ2-7	CASSPRYSHEQYF